Reported below is one T cell receptor (beta chain). Method: immunoSEQ multiplex PCR; TCRdb's copy keeps in-frame clones and lacks some. The sample contains some 30,000 clones, about 79% of which appear only once. The sample is drawn from a study of blood T cell repertoires in COVID-19. For the study at large: Sites across the United States, Italy and Spain contributed samples from acute and convalescent COVID-19. Sources were T cells, B-cell-depleted T cells, or PBMCs; the material itself was cDNA or gDNA.

CDR3 length equals 14 residues. The V segment lost 2 bases and the J segment 7 bases; nucleotides outside the gene matches: 4. Germline V gives CDR1 SGHTA, CDR2 FQGTGA. V and J are TRBV7-3 and TRBJ2-2; 7 bases are shared with TRBD1. This receptor was taken from a human donor in a cohort sampled during active COVID-19. The sequencing sample was made of peripheral blood. The CDR3 DNA is TGTGCCAGCAGCTTATCTCAGGGGGTCGGGGAGCTGTTTTTT. Its protein is CASSLSQGVGELFF.